This paragraph reports one TCR beta chain. Its antigen is still unknown. Per-base qualities were not stored, and no clone one base away is much larger. V is reduced by 1 base and J by 5 bases, leaving a spacing of 18 bases between them. Counted from cysteine to phenylalanine, this CDR3 has 17 amino acids. Only the CDR3 part of the read is kept: 51 bases, read in frame from the first base. CDR1 is given as LGHDT and CDR2 as YNNKEL, both from the germline V gene (reference sequence). This specimen comes from a study of blood T cell repertoires in COVID-19 (dated by TCRdb to between 2020 and 2021). With respect to the entire study: Collaborator samples came from the United States, Italy and Spain and covered acute and convalescent phases of COVID-19. The material from the prospective study consisted of cDNA or gDNA derived from T cells, B-cell-depleted T cells, or PBMCs. The dataset comprised deeply sampled blood TCRbeta repertoires from subjects exposed to, actively infected with, or recovered from COVID-19. The repertoires were released in a freely available public database intended as a resource for research on the immune response to SARS-CoV-2. Samples were obtained from the ongoing ImmuneRACE study (first 160 participants) and from 1,254 subjects provided by 6 global collaborators. The sample metadata nearly always contained a de-identified subject ID, COVID-19 status, age in years and sex. Where HLA class I and class II types were available, the types were taken from metadata supplied by the sample provider, not from assay-based typing.

The immunoSEQ Assay, a bias-controlled multiplex PCR, was used to amplify TCRbeta CDR3 regions from genomic DNA. The published analysis was carried out like this. Nucleated cell counts per sample were estimated from amplification of reference gene primers within the assay. To quantify the absolute abundance of each unique TCRbeta CDR3 rearrangement, sequence reads were collapsed and filtered. For each sample, productive Simpson clonality was calculated by taking the square root of Simpson's diversity index across productive rearrangements. Held by TCRdb, this immuneACCESS table contains in-frame sequences only and omits some clones. Under half of the omission traces to an unresolved V gene where checked; the cause of the rest is unknown. Clone size and V and J calls were adopted from that table, with D and trimming inferred from the DNA. For this sample the table gives roughly 100,000 clones, of which more than 75% were detected only once. The top ten clones comprise approximately 15% of the sample.

Study-level results and caveats: The amount of clinical and demographic metadata varied by source and participant and was provided uncurated.

The collaborating institutions used their own protocols to collect whole blood in K2EDTA tubes. For TCRbeta analysis, collaborators shipped samples as frozen whole blood, isolated PBMCs, or DNA extracted from either of those sample types. The sequenced sample was peripheral blood. The sequence was collected from a man aged 45 to 65 with acute or convalescent COVID-19. The chain links TRBV3-1 (or the pseudogene TRBV3-2) with TRBJ2-1; TRBD2 is possibly the D segment (5 matching bases). The encoded CDR3 is CASSQVSRGQPDNEQFF. The DNA reads TGTGCCAGCAGCCAAGTCTCACGCGGGCAACCAGACAATGAGCAGTTCTTC.